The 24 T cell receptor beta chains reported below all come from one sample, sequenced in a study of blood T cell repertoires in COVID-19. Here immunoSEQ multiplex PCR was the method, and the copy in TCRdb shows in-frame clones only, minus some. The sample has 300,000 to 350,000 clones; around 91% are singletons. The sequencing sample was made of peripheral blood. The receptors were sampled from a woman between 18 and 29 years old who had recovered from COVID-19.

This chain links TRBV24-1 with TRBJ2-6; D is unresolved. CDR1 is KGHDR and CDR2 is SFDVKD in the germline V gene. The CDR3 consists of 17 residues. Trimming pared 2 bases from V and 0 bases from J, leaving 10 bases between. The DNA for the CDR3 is TGTGCCACCAGTGATTCCCCGTCTCGCTCTGGGGCCAACGTCCTGACTTTC. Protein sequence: CATSDSPSRSGANVLTF.

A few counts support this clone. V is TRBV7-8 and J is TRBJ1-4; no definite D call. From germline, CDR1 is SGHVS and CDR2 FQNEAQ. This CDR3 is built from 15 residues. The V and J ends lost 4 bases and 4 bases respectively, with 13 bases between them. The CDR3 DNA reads TGTGCCAGCAGCTCAGGTCGGGGTTATAATGAAAAACTGTTTTTT. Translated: CASSSGRGYNEKLFF.

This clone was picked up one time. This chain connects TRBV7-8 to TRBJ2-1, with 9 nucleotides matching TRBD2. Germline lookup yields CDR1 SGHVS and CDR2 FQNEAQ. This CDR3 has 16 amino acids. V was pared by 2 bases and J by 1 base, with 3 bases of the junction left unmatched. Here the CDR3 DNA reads TGTGCCAGCAGCTTACCGGGACTAGCATCCTACAATGAGCAGTTCTTC. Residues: CASSLPGLASYNEQFF.

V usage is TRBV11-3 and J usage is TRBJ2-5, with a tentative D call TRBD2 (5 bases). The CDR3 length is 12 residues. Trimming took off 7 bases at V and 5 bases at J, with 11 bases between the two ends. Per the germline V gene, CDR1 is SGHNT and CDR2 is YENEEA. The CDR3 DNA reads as TGTGCCAGCAAAGGACTTGGGGAGACCCAGTACTTC. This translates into CASKGLGETQYF.

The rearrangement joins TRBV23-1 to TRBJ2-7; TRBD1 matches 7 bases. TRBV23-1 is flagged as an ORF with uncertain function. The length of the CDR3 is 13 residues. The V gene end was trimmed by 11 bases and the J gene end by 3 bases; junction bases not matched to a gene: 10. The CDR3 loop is CAGVGTVFYEQYV. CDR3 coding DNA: TGCGCCGGGGTAGGGACAGTCTTCTACGAGCAGTACGTC.

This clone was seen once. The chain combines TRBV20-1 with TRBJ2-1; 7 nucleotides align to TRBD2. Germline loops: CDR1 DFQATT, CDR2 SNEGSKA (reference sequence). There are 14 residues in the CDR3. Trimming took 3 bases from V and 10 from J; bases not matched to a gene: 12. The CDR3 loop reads CSASDPGRAGEQFF. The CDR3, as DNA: TGCAGTGCTAGTGACCCGGGACGAGCGGGGGAGCAGTTCTTC.

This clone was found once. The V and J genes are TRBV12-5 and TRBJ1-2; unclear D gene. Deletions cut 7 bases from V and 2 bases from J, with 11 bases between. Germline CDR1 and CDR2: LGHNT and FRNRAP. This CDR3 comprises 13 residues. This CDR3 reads CASARDTNYGYTF. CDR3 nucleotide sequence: TGTGCTAGTGCCCGAGACACCAACTATGGCTACACCTTC.

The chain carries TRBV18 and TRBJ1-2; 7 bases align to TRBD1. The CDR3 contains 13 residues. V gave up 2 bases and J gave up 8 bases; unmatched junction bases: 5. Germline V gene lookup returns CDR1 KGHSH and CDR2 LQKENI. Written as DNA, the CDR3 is TGTGCCAGCTCACCATCGGCGACAGGGGGCTACACCTTC. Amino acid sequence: CASSPSATGGYTF.

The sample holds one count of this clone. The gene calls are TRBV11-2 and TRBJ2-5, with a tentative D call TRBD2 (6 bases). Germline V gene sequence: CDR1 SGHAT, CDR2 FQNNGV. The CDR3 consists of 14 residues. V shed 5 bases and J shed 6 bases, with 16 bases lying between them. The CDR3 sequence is CASSARDWLQTQYF. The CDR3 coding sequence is TGTGCCAGCAGCGCTAGGGACTGGCTGCAGACCCAGTACTTC.

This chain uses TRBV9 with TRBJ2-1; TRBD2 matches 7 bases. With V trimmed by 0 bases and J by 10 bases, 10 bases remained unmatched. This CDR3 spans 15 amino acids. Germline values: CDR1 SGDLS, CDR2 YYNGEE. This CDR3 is CASSVAGGSNPEQFF. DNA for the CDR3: TGTGCCAGCAGCGTAGCGGGAGGAAGCAATCCGGAGCAGTTCTTC.

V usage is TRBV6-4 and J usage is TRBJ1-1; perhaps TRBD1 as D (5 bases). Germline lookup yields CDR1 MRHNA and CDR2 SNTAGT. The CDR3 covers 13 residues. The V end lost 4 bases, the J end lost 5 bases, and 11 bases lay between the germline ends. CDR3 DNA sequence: TGTGCCAGCAGTGTCAGGGTAGGGACTGAAGCTTTCTTT. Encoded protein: CASSVRVGTEAFF.

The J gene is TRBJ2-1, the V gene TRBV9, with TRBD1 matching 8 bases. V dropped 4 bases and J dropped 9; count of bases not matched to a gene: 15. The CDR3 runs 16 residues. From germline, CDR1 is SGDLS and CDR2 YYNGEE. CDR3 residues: CASSKEVGQGASEQFF. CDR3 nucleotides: TGTGCCAGCAGCAAAGAGGTTGGACAGGGCGCAAGTGAGCAGTTCTTC.

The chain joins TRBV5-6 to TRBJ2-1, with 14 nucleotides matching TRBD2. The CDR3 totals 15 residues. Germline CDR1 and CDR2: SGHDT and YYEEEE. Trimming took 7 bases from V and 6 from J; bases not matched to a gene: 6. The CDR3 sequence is CASQLGTSGSNEQFF. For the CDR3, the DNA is TGTGCCAGCCAGCTTGGGACTAGCGGGAGCAATGAGCAGTTCTTC.

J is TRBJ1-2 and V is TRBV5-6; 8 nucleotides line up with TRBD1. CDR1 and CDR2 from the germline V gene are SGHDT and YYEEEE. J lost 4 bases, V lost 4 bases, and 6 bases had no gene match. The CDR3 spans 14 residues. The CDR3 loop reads CASSTTGGTYGYTF. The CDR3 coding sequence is TGTGCCAGCAGCACCACAGGGGGAACCTATGGCTACACCTTC.

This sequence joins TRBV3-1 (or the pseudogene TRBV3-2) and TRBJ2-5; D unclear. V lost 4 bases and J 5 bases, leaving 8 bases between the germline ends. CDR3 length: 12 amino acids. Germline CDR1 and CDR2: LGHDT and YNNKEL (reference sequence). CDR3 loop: CASSLVPETQYF. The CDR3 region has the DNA TGTGCCAGCAGCCTCGTCCCCGAGACCCAGTACTTC.

CDR3 sequence: CASSYSNRGANQPQHF. The CDR3 nucleotides read TGTGCCAGCAGTTACTCGAACAGGGGCGCCAATCAGCCCCAGCATTTT. This chain uses TRBV6-2 or TRBV6-3 with TRBJ1-5; 7 positions match TRBD1. Germline trimming cut 0 bases from V and 3 bases from J; bases unmatched to any gene: 5. The CDR3 length is 16 residues. CDR1 and CDR2 (germline): MNHEY, SVGEGT.

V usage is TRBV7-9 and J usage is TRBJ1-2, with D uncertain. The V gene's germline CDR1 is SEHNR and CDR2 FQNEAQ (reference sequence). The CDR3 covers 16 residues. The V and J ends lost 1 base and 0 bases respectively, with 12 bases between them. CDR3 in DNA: TGTGCCAGCAGCTTAGGTGGAACAGACGCTAACTATGGCTACACCTTC. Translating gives CASSLGGTDANYGYTF.

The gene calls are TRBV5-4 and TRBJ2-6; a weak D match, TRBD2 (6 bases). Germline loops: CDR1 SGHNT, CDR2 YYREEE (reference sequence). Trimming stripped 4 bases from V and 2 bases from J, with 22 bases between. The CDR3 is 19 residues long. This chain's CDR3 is CASSPGSATKGTGANVLTF. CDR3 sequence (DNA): TGTGCCAGCAGCCCCGGGAGCGCAACAAAGGGCACTGGGGCCAACGTCCTGACTTTC.

In DNA form, the CDR3 reads TGCGCCAGCAGCACCCGGACAGGAACCTATGGCTACACCTTC. This translates into CASSTRTGTYGYTF. The V and J genes are TRBV4-3 and TRBJ1-2; TRBD1 matches 7 bases. V was pared by 5 bases and J by 4 bases, with 7 bases of the junction left unmatched. From germline, CDR1 is LGHNA and CDR2 YSLEER. The CDR3 totals 14 residues.

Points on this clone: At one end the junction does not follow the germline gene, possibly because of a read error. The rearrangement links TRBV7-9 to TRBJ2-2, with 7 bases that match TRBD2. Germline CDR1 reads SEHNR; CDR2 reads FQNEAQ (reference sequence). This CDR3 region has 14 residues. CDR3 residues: CAGRASGDTGELFF. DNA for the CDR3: TGTGCCGGCAGGGCTAGCGGAGATACCGGGGAGCTGTTTTTT.

The CDR3 DNA reads as TGTGCCAGCAGACGGGGGGTGGCTAATGAAAAACTGTTTTTT. Translating it yields CASRRGVANEKLFF. The chain employs TRBV6-5 and TRBJ1-4; maybe TRBD1 (5 bases). Germline V CDR1 and CDR2: MNHEY, SVGAGI. The CDR3 consists of 14 residues. The ends were cut back, 6 bases at V and 3 bases at J, with 11 bases in the middle.

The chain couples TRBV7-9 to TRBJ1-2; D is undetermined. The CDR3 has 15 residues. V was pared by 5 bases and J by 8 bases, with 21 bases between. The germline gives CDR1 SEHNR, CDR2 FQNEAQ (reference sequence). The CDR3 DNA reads TGTGCCAGCAGCCCCCGGGAAGCGCCCAGGCACGGCTACACCTTC. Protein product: CASSPREAPRHGYTF.

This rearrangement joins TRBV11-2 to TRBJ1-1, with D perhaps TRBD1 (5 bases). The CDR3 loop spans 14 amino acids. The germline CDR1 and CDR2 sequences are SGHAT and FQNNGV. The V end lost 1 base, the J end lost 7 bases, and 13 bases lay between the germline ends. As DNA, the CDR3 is TGTGCCAGCAGCTTAGGACGGATGGGGGGTGAAGCTTTCTTT. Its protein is CASSLGRMGGEAFF. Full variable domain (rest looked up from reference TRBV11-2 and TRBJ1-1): EAGVAQSPRYKIIEKRQSVAFWCNPISGHATLYWYQQILGQGPKLLIQFQNNGVVDDSQLPKDRFSAERLKGVDSTLKIQPAKLEDSAVYLCASSLGRMGGEAFFGQGTRLTVV.

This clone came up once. The CDR3 spells CASSQERQNYNEQFF. In DNA, the CDR3 is TGCGCCAGCAGCCAAGAGAGACAGAACTACAATGAGCAGTTCTTC. The rearrangement uses TRBV4-1 and TRBJ2-1; D is perhaps TRBD1 (5 bases). Germline-derived CDR1 and CDR2 are MGHRA and YSYEKL. There are 15 residues in the CDR3. V was pared by 0 bases and J by 3 bases, with 9 bases between.